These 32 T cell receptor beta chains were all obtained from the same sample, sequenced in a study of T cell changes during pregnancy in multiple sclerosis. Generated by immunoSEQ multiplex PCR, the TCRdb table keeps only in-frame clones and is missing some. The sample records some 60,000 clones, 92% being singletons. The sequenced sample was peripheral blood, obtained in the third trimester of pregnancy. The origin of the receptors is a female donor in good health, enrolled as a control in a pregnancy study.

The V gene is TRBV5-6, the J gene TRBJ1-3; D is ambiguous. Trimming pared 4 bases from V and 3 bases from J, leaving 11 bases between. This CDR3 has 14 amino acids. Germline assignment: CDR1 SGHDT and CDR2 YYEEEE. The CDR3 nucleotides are TGTGCCAGCAGCGATACTAAAAGTGGAAACACCATATATTTT. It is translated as CASSDTKSGNTIYF.

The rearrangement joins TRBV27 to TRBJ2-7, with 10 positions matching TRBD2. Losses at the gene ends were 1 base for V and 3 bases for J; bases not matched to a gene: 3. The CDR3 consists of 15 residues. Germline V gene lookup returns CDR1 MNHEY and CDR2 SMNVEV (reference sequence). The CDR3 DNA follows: TGTGCCAGCAGTTTATTTCCTAGCGGGGGCTACGAGCAGTACTTC. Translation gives CASSLFPSGGYEQYF.

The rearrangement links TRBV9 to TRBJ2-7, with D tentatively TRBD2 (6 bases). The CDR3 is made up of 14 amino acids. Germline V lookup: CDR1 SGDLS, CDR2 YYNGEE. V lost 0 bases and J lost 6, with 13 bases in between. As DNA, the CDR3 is TGTGCCAGCAGCGTAGCGGGAGTACAACGCGAGCAGTACTTC. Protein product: CASSVAGVQREQYF.

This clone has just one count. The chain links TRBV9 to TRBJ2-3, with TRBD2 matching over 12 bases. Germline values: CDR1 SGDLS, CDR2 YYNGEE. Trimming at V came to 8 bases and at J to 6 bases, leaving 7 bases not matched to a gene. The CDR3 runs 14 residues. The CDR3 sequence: CASTASGRADTQYF. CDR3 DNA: TGTGCCAGTACCGCTAGCGGGAGGGCCGATACGCAGTATTTT.

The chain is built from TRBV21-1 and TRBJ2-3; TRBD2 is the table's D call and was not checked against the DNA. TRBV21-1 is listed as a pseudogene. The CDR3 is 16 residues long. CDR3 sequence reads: CASSKNRSGVTDTQYF. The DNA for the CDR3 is TGTGCCAGCAGCAAAAACCGCTCGGGGGTAACAGATACGCAGTATTTT.

The CDR3 region is CASSIQGAQTDTQYF. The DNA for the CDR3 is TGTGCCAGCAGTATACAGGGGGCGCAGACAGATACGCAGTATTTT. The gene calls are TRBV25-1 and TRBJ2-3; 9 bases are shared with TRBD1. Germline V gene data show CDR1 as MGHDK and CDR2 as SYGVNS. This CDR3 contains 15 residues. V lost 5 bases to trimming and J lost 3 bases; unmatched junction nucleotides: 6.

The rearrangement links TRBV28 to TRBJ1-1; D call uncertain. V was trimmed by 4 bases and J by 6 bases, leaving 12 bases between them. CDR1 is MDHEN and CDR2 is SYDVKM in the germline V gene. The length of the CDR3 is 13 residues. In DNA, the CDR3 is TGTGCCAGCAGTTCCCTAGGTGAGGCTGAAGCTTTCTTT. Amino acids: CASSSLGEAEAFF.

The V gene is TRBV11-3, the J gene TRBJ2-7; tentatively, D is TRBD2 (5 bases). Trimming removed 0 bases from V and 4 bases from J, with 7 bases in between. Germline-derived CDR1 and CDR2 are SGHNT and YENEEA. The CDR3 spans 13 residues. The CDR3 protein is CASSLDWRYEQYF. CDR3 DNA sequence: TGTGCCAGCAGCTTAGATTGGAGGTACGAGCAGTACTTC.

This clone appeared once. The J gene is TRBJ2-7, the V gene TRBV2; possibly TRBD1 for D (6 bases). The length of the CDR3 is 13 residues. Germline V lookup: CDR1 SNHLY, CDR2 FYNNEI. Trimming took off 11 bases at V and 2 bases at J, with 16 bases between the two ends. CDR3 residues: CAAGVEGAYEQYF. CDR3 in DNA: TGTGCCGCCGGGGTAGAGGGGGCCTACGAGCAGTACTTC.

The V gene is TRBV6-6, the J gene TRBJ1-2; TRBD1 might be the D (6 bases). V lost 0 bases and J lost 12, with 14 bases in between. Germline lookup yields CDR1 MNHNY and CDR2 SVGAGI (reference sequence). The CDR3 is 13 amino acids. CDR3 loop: CASSYSGGDGHTF. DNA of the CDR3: TGTGCCAGCAGTTACTCAGGGGGGGACGGCCACACCTTC.

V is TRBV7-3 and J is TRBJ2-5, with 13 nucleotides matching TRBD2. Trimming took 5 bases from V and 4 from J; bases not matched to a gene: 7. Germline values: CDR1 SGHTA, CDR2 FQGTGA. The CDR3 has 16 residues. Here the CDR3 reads CASSPGLAGVTETQYF. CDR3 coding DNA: TGTGCCAGCAGCCCCGGACTAGCGGGAGTTACAGAGACCCAGTACTTC.

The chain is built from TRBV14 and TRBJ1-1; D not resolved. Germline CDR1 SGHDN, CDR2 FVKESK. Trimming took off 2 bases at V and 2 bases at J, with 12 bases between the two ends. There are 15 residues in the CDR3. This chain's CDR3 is CASSQLGELNTEAFF. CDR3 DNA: TGTGCCAGCAGCCAACTTGGGGAGCTTAACACTGAAGCTTTCTTT.

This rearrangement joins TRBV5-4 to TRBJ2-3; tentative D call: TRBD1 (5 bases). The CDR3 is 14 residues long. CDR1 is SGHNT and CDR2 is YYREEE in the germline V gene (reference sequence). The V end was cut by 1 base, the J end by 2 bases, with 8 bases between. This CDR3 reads CASSLPGNTDTQYF. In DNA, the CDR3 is TGTGCCAGCAGCTTGCCAGGGAACACAGATACGCAGTATTTT.

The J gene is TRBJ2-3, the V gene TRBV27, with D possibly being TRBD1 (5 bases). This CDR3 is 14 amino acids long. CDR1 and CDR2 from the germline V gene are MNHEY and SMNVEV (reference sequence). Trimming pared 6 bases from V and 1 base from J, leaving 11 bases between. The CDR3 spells CASRVARGTDTQYF. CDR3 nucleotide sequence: TGTGCCAGCAGAGTCGCCAGGGGCACAGATACGCAGTATTTT.

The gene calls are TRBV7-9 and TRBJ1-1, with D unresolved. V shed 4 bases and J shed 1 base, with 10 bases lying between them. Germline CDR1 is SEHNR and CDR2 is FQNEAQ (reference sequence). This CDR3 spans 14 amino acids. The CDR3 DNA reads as TGTGCCAGCAGCTATTACCGGGAGAACACTGAAGCTTTCTTT. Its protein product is CASSYYRENTEAFF.

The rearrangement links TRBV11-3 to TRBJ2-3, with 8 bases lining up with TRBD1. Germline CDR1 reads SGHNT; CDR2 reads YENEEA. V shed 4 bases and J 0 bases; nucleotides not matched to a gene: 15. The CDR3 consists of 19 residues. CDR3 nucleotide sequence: TGTGCCAGCAGCTACCCTTTGGACAGGGACTTTAAGAGCACAGATACGCAGTATTTT. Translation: CASSYPLDRDFKSTDTQYF.

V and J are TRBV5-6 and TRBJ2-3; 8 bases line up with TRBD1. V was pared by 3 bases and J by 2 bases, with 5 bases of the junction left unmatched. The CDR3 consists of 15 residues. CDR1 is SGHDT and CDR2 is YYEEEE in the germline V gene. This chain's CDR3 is CASSSDRGATDTQYF. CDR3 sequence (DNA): TGTGCCAGCAGCTCTGACAGGGGAGCCACAGATACGCAGTATTTT.

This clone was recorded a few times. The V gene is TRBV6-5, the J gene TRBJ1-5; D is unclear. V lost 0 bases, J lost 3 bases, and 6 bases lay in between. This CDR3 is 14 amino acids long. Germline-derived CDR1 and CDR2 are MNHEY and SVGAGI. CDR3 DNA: TGTGCCAGCAGTTACTCGGGCAACAATCAGCCCCAGCATTTT. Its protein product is CASSYSGNNQPQHF.

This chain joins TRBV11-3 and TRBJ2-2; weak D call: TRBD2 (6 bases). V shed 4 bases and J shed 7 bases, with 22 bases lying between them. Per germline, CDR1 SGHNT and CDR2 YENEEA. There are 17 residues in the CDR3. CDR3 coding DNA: TGTGCCAGCAGCTCCCAATTGGTCTTGGGGGAGGACGGGGAGCTGTTTTTT. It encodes CASSSQLVLGEDGELFF.

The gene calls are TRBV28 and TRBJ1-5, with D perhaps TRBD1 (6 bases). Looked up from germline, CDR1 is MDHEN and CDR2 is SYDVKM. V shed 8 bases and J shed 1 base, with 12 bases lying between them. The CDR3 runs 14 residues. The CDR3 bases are TGTGCCAGCCGTGAGGGGGGGAGCAATCAGCCCCAGCATTTT. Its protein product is CASREGGSNQPQHF.

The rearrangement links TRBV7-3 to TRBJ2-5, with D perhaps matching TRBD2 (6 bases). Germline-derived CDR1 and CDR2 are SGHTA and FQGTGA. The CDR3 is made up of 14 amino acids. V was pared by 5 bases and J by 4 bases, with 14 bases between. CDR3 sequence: CASSPSGVIETQYF. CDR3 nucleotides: TGTGCCAGCAGCCCCTCGGGGGTAATAGAGACCCAGTACTTC.

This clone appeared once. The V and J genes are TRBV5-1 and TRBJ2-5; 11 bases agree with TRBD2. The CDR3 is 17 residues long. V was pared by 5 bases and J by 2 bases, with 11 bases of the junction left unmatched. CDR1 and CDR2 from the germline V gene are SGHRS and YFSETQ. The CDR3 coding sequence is TGCGCCAGCAGTTCCTCTTTTAGCGGGGGGGCACAAGAGACCCAGTACTTC. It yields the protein CASSSSFSGGAQETQYF.

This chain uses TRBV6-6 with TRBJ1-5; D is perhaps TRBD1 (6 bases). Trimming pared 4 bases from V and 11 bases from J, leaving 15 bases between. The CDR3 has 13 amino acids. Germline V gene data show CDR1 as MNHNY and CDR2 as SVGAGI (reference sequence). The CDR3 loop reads CASSLGQGSTQHF. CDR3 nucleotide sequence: TGTGCCAGCAGTTTGGGGCAGGGGAGTACCCAGCATTTT.

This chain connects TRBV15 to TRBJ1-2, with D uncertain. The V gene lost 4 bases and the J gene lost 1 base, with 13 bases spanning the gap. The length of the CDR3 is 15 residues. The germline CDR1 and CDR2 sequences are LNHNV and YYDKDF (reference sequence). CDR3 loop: CATSKETGVNYGYTF. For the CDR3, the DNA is TGTGCCACCAGCAAAGAGACCGGAGTTAACTATGGCTACACCTTC. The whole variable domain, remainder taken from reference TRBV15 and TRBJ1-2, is DAMVIQNPRYQVTQFGKPVTLSCSQTLNHNVMYWYQQKSSQAPKLLFHYYDKDFNNEADTPDNFQSRRPNTSFCFLDIRSPGLGDTAMYLCATSKETGVNYGYTFGSGTRLTVV.

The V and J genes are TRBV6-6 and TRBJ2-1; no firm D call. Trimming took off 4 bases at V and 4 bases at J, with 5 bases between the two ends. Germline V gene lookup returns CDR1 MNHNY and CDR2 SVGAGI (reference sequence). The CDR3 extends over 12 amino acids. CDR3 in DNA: TGTGCCAGCAGTTCAGATTACAATGAGCAGTTCTTC. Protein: CASSSDYNEQFF.

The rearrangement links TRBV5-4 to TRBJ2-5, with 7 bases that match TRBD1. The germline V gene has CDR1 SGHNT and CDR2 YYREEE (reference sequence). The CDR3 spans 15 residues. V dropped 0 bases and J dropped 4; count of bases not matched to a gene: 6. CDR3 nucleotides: TGTGCCAGCAGCTTGGAGAGCAGGGGGTTAGAGACCCAGTACTTC. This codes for CASSLESRGLETQYF.

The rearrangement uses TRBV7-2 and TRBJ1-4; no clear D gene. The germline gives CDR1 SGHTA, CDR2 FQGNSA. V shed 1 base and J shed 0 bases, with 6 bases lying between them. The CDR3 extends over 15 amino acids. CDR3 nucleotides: TGTGCCAGCAGCTTAGTCCAGGCAACTAATGAAAAACTGTTTTTT. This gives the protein CASSLVQATNEKLFF.

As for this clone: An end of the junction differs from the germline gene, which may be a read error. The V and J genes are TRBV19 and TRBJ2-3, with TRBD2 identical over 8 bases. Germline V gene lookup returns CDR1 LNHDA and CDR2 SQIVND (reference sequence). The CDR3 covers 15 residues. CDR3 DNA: TGTGCCAGTAGTAGAACTAGCGGAAGCAGAGATACGCAGTATTTT. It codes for CASSRTSGSRDTQYF. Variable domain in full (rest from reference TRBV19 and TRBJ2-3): DGGITQSPKYLFRKEGQNVTLSCEQNLNHDAMYWYRQDPGQGLRLIYYSQIVNDFQKGDIAEGYSVSREKKESFPLTVTSAQKNPTAFYLCASSRTSGSRDTQYFGPGTRLTVL.

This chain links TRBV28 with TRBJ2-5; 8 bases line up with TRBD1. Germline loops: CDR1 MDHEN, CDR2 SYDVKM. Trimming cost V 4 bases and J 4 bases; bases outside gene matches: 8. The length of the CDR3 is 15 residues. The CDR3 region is CASSYRTGRRETQYF. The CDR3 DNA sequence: TGTGCCAGCAGTTATCGGACAGGGAGAAGAGAGACCCAGTACTTC. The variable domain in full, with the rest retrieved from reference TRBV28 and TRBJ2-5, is DVKVTQSSRYLVKRTGEKVFLECVQDMDHENMFWYRQDPGLGLRLIYFSYDVKMKEKGDIPEGYSVSREKKERFSLILESASTNQTSMYLCASSYRTGRRETQYFGPGTRLLVL.

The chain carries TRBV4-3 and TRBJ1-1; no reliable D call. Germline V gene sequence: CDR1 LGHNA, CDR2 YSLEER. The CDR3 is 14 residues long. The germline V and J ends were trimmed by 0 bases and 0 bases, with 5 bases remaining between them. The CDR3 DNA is TGCGCCAGCAGCCAAGATCTACTGAACACTGAAGCTTTCTTT. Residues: CASSQDLLNTEAFF.

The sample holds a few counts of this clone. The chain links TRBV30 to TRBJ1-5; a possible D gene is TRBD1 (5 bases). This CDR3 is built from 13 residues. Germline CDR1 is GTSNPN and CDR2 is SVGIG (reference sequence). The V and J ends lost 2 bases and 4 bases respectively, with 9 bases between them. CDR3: CAWSQGANQPQHF. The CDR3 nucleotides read TGTGCCTGGAGTCAGGGCGCTAATCAGCCCCAGCATTTT.

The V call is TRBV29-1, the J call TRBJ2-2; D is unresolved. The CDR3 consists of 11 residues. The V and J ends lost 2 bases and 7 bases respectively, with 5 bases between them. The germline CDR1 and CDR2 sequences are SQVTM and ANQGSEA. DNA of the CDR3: TGCAGCGTTGAAATAATCGGGGAGCTGTTTTTT. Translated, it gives CSVEIIGELFF.